Given below is one T cell receptor beta chain in context. This CDR3 is built from 14 residues. Deletions cut 1 base from V and 3 bases from J, with 10 bases between. Germline values: CDR1 SGHTA, CDR2 FQGNSA. Followed over time, Seattle patients had been enrolled while infection was active. Methods used by the authors: Reference gene primer amplification in the assay estimated nucleated cell counts. The method was immunoSEQ multiplex PCR; TCRdb's version includes in-frame clones alone and lacks a portion of them. V, J and clone size are taken as reported in that table, and D and trimming were inferred from the DNA itself. Of around 300,000 clones listed, approximately 86% are singletons. This record comes from a study of blood T cell repertoires in COVID-19. For the study at large: COVID-19 samples collected from the United States, Italy and Spain covered acute and convalescent phases. T cells, B-cell-depleted T cells, or PBMCs provided the cDNA or gDNA that served as material.

The rearrangement links TRBV7-2 to TRBJ2-7, with unresolved D. Sequencing was done on a sample of peripheral blood. The source of this sequence is a woman between 65 and 79 years old with COVID-19, enrolled during active disease. CDR3 sequence reads: CASSLDFGNYEQYF. Here the CDR3 DNA reads TGTGCCAGCAGCTTAGATTTTGGCAACTACGAGCAGTACTTC.